These 32 T cell receptor beta chains were sequenced from one sample in a study of blood T cell repertoires in COVID-19 (dated by TCRdb to between 2020 and 2021). The protocol used for the library was the immunoSEQ multiplex PCR assay. Entries here come from immuneACCESS through TCRdb and include only in-frame sequences with V and J called. Some clones fail to appear in such tables; in the studies checked, an unresolved V gene covers under half of the shortfall, and the cause of the remainder is unknown. The sample records 300,000 to 350,000 clones, roughly nine tenths of which are singletons. The ten most abundant clones make up roughly 2.3% of the sample. The sample taken for sequencing was peripheral blood. The receptors stem from a man aged 18 to 29 with active or convalescent COVID-19.

The rearrangement uses TRBV6-5 and TRBJ1-2; 7 bases agree with TRBD1. V dropped 2 bases and J dropped 7; count of bases not matched to a gene: 7. The CDR3 covers 14 residues. Germline-derived CDR1 and CDR2 are MNHEY and SVGAGI. The CDR3 here is CASSYATGAGGYTF. The CDR3 region has the DNA TGTGCCAGCAGTTACGCAACAGGGGCTGGTGGCTACACCTTC.

The V gene is TRBV4-1, the J gene TRBJ2-7; the match to TRBD1 covers 9 bases. The CDR3 is made up of 16 amino acids. CDR1 and CDR2 from the germline V gene are MGHRA and YSYEKL. The junction had 8 bases not matched to a gene; V was cut back by 1 base and J by 4 bases. CDR3: CASSQAAGQGFYEQYF. The CDR3 coding sequence is TGCGCCAGCAGCCAAGCCGCGGGACAGGGATTTTACGAGCAGTACTTC.

The V gene is TRBV16, the J gene TRBJ2-6; TRBD1 matches at 9 bases. There are 18 residues in the CDR3. The V segment lost 7 bases and the J segment 0 bases; nucleotides outside the gene matches: 10. Germline CDR1 is KGHSY and CDR2 is FQNENV. Written as DNA, the CDR3 is TGTGCCAGCAAACCAACCTGGACAGGGGCCTCTGGGGCCAACGTCCTGACTTTC. Residues: CASKPTWTGASGANVLTF.

The J gene is TRBJ2-1, the V gene TRBV25-1; 8 bases match TRBD2. The CDR3 runs 15 residues. The trim removed 1 base at V and 9 bases at J, leaving 8 bases unmatched. Germline CDR1 reads MGHDK; CDR2 reads SYGVNS. CDR3 residues: CASSESGTRSFEQFF. The CDR3, as DNA: TGTGCCAGCAGTGAATCCGGGACTAGAAGTTTTGAGCAGTTCTTC.

The chain recombines TRBV5-1 with TRBJ1-4; D remains ambiguous. V was cut by 2 bases and J by 5 bases, with 7 bases left in between. This CDR3 spans 13 amino acids. Germline V gene sequence: CDR1 SGHRS, CDR2 YFSETQ. The CDR3 loop reads CASSFPGNEKLFF. The CDR3 DNA reads TGCGCCAGCAGCTTCCCCGGGAATGAAAAACTGTTTTTT.

The chain couples TRBV15 to TRBJ1-1; D is perhaps TRBD1 (6 bases). Germline CDR1 reads LNHNV; CDR2 reads YYDKDF (reference sequence). Trimming took 5 bases from V and 5 from J, leaving 12 bases between them. This CDR3 region has 13 residues. The CDR3 DNA reads as TGTGCCACCAGCGCTCAGGGGTGGACTGAAGCTTTCTTT. Translated, it gives CATSAQGWTEAFF.

The V and J genes are TRBV12-5 and TRBJ1-1; a weak D match, TRBD1 (5 bases). Germline V CDR1 and CDR2: LGHNT, FRNRAP. Trimming pared 6 bases from V and 3 bases from J, leaving 8 bases between. The CDR3 loop spans 12 amino acids. The CDR3 reads CASGGGYTEAFF. DNA for the CDR3: TGTGCTAGTGGCGGGGGATACACTGAAGCTTTCTTT. The whole variable domain, filled in from reference TRBV12-5 and TRBJ1-1, reads DARVTQTPRHKVTEMGQEVTMRCQPILGHNTVFWYRQTMMQGLELLAYFRNRAPLDDSGMPKDRFSAEMPDATLATLKIQPSEPRDSAVYFCASGGGYTEAFFGQGTRLTVV.

The chain has TRBV7-2 and TRBJ1-1; 7 bases align to TRBD1. CDR1 SGHTA and CDR2 FQGNSA come from the germline V gene. V trimming: 0 bases; J trimming: 6 bases; junction bases outside the gene matches: 1. This CDR3 has 13 residues. Written as DNA, the CDR3 is TGTGCCAGCAGCTTAGCTGGGACAGCTGAAGCTTTCTTT. Amino acid sequence: CASSLAGTAEAFF.

The rearrangement joins TRBV27 to TRBJ1-2; D call uncertain. V was trimmed by 2 bases and J by 4 bases, leaving 8 bases between them. The CDR3 is 13 residues long. Looked up from germline, CDR1 is MNHEY and CDR2 is SMNVEV (reference sequence). The DNA for the CDR3 is TGTGCCAGCAGTTTAGCGGGGAGCTATGGCTACACCTTC. Its protein product is CASSLAGSYGYTF.

This clone was observed a few times. The chain links TRBV15 to TRBJ1-2; 7 bases line up with TRBD1. The CDR3 extends over 14 amino acids. With 0 bases clipped from V and 8 bases from J, the junction kept 6 bases outside the gene matches. In germline, CDR1 is LNHNV, CDR2 YYDKDF (reference sequence). The CDR3 is CATSREETGQGYTF. CDR3 sequence (DNA): TGTGCCACCAGCAGAGAGGAGACAGGGCAAGGCTACACCTTC.

The chain uses TRBV10-3 and TRBJ1-6, with TRBD1 matching over 7 bases. Germline CDR1 is ENHRY and CDR2 is SYGVKD. This CDR3 contains 16 residues. V gave up 0 bases and J gave up 9 bases; unmatched junction bases: 8. The CDR3 spells CAISESGAGGGSPLHF. The CDR3 nucleotides are TGTGCCATCAGTGAGTCGGGGGCAGGGGGTGGTTCACCCCTCCACTTT.

The chain couples TRBV11-3 to TRBJ2-1; 13 bases are a match to TRBD2. The CDR3 is 15 residues long. Germline V gene data show CDR1 as SGHNT and CDR2 as YENEEA. After removal of 1 base from V and 12 bases from J, the junction contained 6 bases not matched to a gene. The CDR3: CASSLGGLAGDGQFF. The CDR3 bases are TGTGCCAGCAGCTTAGGAGGACTAGCGGGGGACGGGCAGTTCTTC.

The chain couples TRBV6-5 to TRBJ2-7; perhaps TRBD1 as D (6 bases). The CDR3 length is 14 residues. CDR1 MNHEY and CDR2 SVGAGI come from the germline V gene. V was clipped by 6 bases and J by 3 bases, with 15 bases between them. The CDR3 nucleotides are TGTGCCAGCAGCGAGATACAGGGTTACTACGAGCAGTACTTC. Its translation is CASSEIQGYYEQYF.

This rearrangement joins TRBV5-1 to TRBJ2-2; 9 bases match TRBD2. V lost 5 bases to trimming and J lost 6 bases; unmatched junction nucleotides: 14. CDR3 length equals 17 residues. The germline V gene has CDR1 SGHRS and CDR2 YFSETQ. In DNA form, the CDR3 reads TGCGCCAGCAGGACTACAGCGGGGGGTCCCATCGCCGGGGAGCTGTTTTTT. Its translation is CASRTTAGGPIAGELFF.

This clone was counted a single time. The chain joins TRBV25-1 to TRBJ2-5, with D hard to call. This CDR3 is 12 amino acids long. Germline V gene data show CDR1 as MGHDK and CDR2 as SYGVNS. V lost 6 bases and J lost 5, with 10 bases in between. CDR3 coding DNA: TGTGCCAGCAGCACTGCCGGGGAGACCCAGTACTTC. Residues: CASSTAGETQYF.

The chain employs TRBV7-3 and TRBJ1-5; D gene unclear. Trimming left V 8 bases short and J 0 bases short, with 17 bases between. The CDR3 is 16 residues long. CDR1 SGHTA and CDR2 FQGTGA come from the germline V gene. The CDR3 is CASVRHPTNSNQPQHF. CDR3 nucleotides: TGTGCCAGCGTAAGACATCCGACTAATAGCAATCAGCCCCAGCATTTT. Full variable domain (outside the CDR3, taken from reference TRBV7-3 and TRBJ1-5): GAGVSQTPSNKVTEKGKYVELRCDPISGHTALYWYRQSLGQGPEFLIYFQGTGAADDSGLPNDRFFAVRPEGSVSTLKIQRTERGDSAVYLCASVRHPTNSNQPQHFGDGTRLSIL.

The chain carries TRBV28 and TRBJ1-4, with a weak D call TRBD1 (5 bases). Germline CDR1 and CDR2: MDHEN and SYDVKM. The ends were cut back, 3 bases at V and 10 bases at J, with 18 bases in the middle. The CDR3 extends over 15 amino acids. The CDR3 protein is CASSLKWGILGKLFF. The CDR3 DNA reads TGTGCCAGCAGTTTGAAGTGGGGCATTCTAGGAAAACTGTTTTTT.

The genes are TRBV2 and TRBJ2-3, with D maybe TRBD2 (6 bases). This CDR3 contains 15 residues. Germline assignment: CDR1 SNHLY and CDR2 FYNNEI. V lost 6 bases, J lost 2 bases, and 15 bases lay in between. CDR3 loop: CASRGRRGYTDTQYF. CDR3 DNA sequence: TGTGCCAGCAGGGGGAGGCGGGGATACACAGATACGCAGTATTTT.

This rearrangement joins TRBV20-1 to TRBJ1-1; a possible D gene is TRBD1 (5 bases). This CDR3 spans 13 amino acids. Trimming cost V 3 bases and J 0 bases, with 8 bases left between them. Germline V gives CDR1 DFQATT, CDR2 SNEGSKA (reference sequence). The CDR3 DNA reads as TGCAGTGCTAGTCAGGGCGTGAACACTGAAGCTTTCTTT. Translation gives CSASQGVNTEAFF.

The rearrangement joins TRBV18 to TRBJ2-7; no clear D gene. Germline lookup yields CDR1 KGHSH and CDR2 LQKENI. Between the trimmed V and J ends, which lost 3 bases and 3 bases, there was a span of 15 bases. This CDR3 spans 15 amino acids. The CDR3 here is CASSPSAVPNYEQYF. In nucleotides, the CDR3 is TGTGCCAGCTCACCGTCCGCAGTGCCCAACTACGAGCAGTACTTC.

V usage is TRBV5-1 and J usage is TRBJ1-5; D may be TRBD1 (5 bases). The V gene's germline CDR1 is SGHRS and CDR2 YFSETQ. CDR3 length: 14 residues. Trimming left V 4 bases short and J 2 bases short, with 10 bases between. The CDR3 coding sequence is TGCGCCAGCAGCGTTCAGGGTGGCAATCAGCCCCAGCATTTT. The encoded protein is CASSVQGGNQPQHF. Using reference TRBV5-1 and TRBJ1-5 for the parts outside the CDR3, the full variable domain is KAGVTQTPRYLIKTRGQQVTLSCSPISGHRSVSWYQQTPGQGLQFLFEYFSETQRNKGNFPGRFSGRQFSNSRSEMNVSTLELGDSALYLCASSVQGGNQPQHFGDGTRLSIL.

The CDR3 DNA sequence: TGTGCCAGCAGCTTAGTTGGGACAGCAAACACTGAAGCTTTCTTT. Amino acids: CASSLVGTANTEAFF. This rearrangement joins TRBV13 to TRBJ1-1; 7 nucleotides agree with TRBD1. This CDR3 spans 15 amino acids. Trimming took 1 base from V and 2 from J; bases not matched to a gene: 4. Germline assignment: CDR1 PRHDT and CDR2 FYEKMQ (reference sequence).

The rearrangement links TRBV18 to TRBJ1-3; a weak D match, TRBD1 (6 bases). V was pared by 4 bases and J by 0 bases, with 13 bases between. This CDR3 contains 16 residues. Germline CDR1 KGHSH, CDR2 LQKENI. The CDR3 loop is CASSLARGVSGNTIYF. In nucleotides, the CDR3 is TGTGCCAGCTCACTAGCCAGGGGAGTCTCTGGAAACACCATATATTTT.

The gene calls are TRBV18 and TRBJ1-6; no firm D call. The CDR3 is 17 amino acids. V was trimmed by 1 base and J by 5 bases, leaving 15 bases between them. In germline, CDR1 is KGHSH, CDR2 LQKENI. The CDR3 sequence is CASSPRAGLQNNSPLHF. The CDR3 bases are TGTGCCAGCTCACCACGCGCCGGCCTACAGAATAATTCACCCCTCCACTTT. The full variable domain, rest sourced from reference TRBV18 and TRBJ1-6, is NAGVMQNPRHLVRRRGQEARLRCSPMKGHSHVYWYRQLPEEGLKFMVYLQKENIIDESGMPKERFSAEFPKEGPSILRIQQVVRGDSAAYFCASSPRAGLQNNSPLHFGNGTRLTVT.

This clone has only a few counts. The CDR3 sequence is CASSKQGVSNQPQHF. In DNA, the CDR3 is TGTGCCAGCTCAAAACAGGGCGTTAGCAATCAGCCCCAGCATTTT. The J gene is TRBJ1-5, the V gene TRBV18; D might be TRBD1 (6 bases). CDR3 length equals 15 residues. V was shortened by 5 bases and J by 0 bases, with 11 bases between the two germline ends. Germline assignment: CDR1 KGHSH and CDR2 LQKENI.

This chain connects TRBV29-1 to TRBJ2-7, with D tentatively TRBD1 (5 bases). The CDR3 extends over 10 amino acids. Germline CDR1 is SQVTM and CDR2 is ANQGSEA. V was trimmed by 6 bases and J by 5 bases, leaving 8 bases between them. The CDR3: CSVTAHEQYF. Here the CDR3 DNA reads TGCAGCGTGACAGCCCACGAGCAGTACTTC.

The rearrangement uses TRBV3-1 (or the pseudogene TRBV3-2) and TRBJ1-6, with D hard to call. Germline V gene lookup returns CDR1 LGHDT and CDR2 YNNKEL (reference sequence). Trimming shortened V by 2 bases and J by 8 bases, and 10 bases separated the two germline ends. The CDR3 spans 14 residues. The CDR3: CASSQTYSDSPLHF. Written as DNA, the CDR3 is TGTGCCAGCAGCCAAACCTACTCTGATTCACCCCTCCACTTT.

The chain couples TRBV15 to TRBJ1-1; D might be TRBD1 (5 bases). Between the trimmed V and J ends, which lost 0 bases and 9 bases, there was a span of 14 bases. CDR1 and CDR2 (germline): LNHNV, YYDKDF (reference sequence). This CDR3 spans 14 amino acids. The CDR3 DNA is TGTGCCACCAGCAGAGATCAGGGCGCAGCCCAAGCTTTCTTT. Translating it yields CATSRDQGAAQAFF.

This clone was seen a single time. The gene calls are TRBV28 and TRBJ2-3; TRBD1 agrees at 8 bases. CDR3 size: 16 residues. From germline, CDR1 is MDHEN and CDR2 SYDVKM. Trimming removed 8 bases from V and 5 bases from J; junction bases left unmatched: 15. CDR3 loop: CASGPTGTGPGDTQYF. CDR3 in DNA: TGTGCCAGCGGTCCTACCGGGACAGGCCCCGGAGATACGCAGTATTTT.

The chain recombines TRBV28 with TRBJ1-4; TRBD1 is a possible D gene (6 bases). V was cut by 5 bases and J by 0 bases, with 16 bases left in between. Germline V gives CDR1 MDHEN, CDR2 SYDVKM. This CDR3 region has 17 residues. The CDR3 coding sequence is TGTGCCAGCAGTCTGGCGTGGGACACCCCAACTAATGAAAAACTGTTTTTT. Protein sequence: CASSLAWDTPTNEKLFF.

The CDR3 nucleotides are TGTGCCAGCAGCGCAAACGGACTAGCGGACAATGAGCAGTTCTTC. It is translated as CASSANGLADNEQFF. The chain joins TRBV7-3 to TRBJ2-1, with 10 bases fitting TRBD2. With 5 bases clipped from V and 5 bases from J, the junction kept 6 bases outside the gene matches. Per germline, CDR1 SGHTA and CDR2 FQGTGA. This CDR3 spans 15 amino acids.

V and J are TRBV4-3 and TRBJ1-2, with 8 bases fitting TRBD1. In germline, CDR1 is LGHNA, CDR2 YSLEER. The CDR3 contains 15 residues. The V and J ends lost 4 bases and 7 bases, in that order; junction bases with no gene match: 11. CDR3 region: CASSPDRVVTSGYTF. DNA of the CDR3: TGCGCCAGCAGCCCGGACAGGGTGGTCACTTCTGGCTACACCTTC.